The 30 T cell receptor beta chains given below trace back to one sample, sequenced in a study of T-cell reconstitution after alpha-beta-depleted transplantation in children (dated by TCRdb to the mid-2010s). Libraries were constructed by PCR. The instrument was an Illumina HiSeq 2500. TCR libraries were prepared with molecular barcoding, using unique molecular identifiers to normalize TCRbeta repertoire quantification. TCRdb handled the public reads itself, with Q25 trimming in fastp and clone calling in MiXCR, and kept productive beta chains. A single entry per CDR3 protein holds the most common genes and DNA from its merged rows. The sample table contains about 420,000 distinct CDR3 sequences; only one count was recorded for around 15% of them. Of the sample, just under 30% is held by the ten largest clones. The treatment or condition label corresponds to: allogeneic hematopoietic cell transplantation with graft depleted of TCRalphabeta T cells and CD19 B cells.

Sequencing was performed on PBMCs, mostly from graft donor cells, taken 360 days after TCRalphabeta/CD19-depleted stem cell transplant. Receptors were obtained from a boy younger than two who had a stem cell transplant for Wiskott-Aldrich syndrome, so the T cells may come from the graft donor.

The chain employs TRBV6-5 and TRBJ1-1; 9 positions agree with TRBD1. The CDR3 totals 17 residues. The germline gives CDR1 MNHEY, CDR2 SVGAGI. J lost 4 bases, V lost 6 bases, and 15 bases had no gene match. CDR3 in amino acids: CASSRLGQGRGPTEAFF. The CDR3, as DNA: TGTGCCAGCAGCCGACTCGGACAGGGGAGAGGGCCCACTGAAGCTTTCTTT.

This clonotype was counted once. The CDR3 is CASSRIAGGKTGELFF. CDR3 sequence (DNA): TGTGCCAGCAGCCGAATAGCGGGAGGGAAAACCGGGGAGCTGTTTTTT. The chain is built from TRBV12-3 or TRBV12-4 and TRBJ2-2, with 11 bases that match TRBD2. The V segment lost 6 bases and the J segment 5 bases; nucleotides outside the gene matches: 8. CDR3 size: 16 residues.

This clonotype was detected a few times. V gene TRBV21-1 combines with J gene TRBJ2-1; whether TRBD1, the table's D call, matches the DNA was not checked. TRBV21-1 is a pseudogene. The CDR3 consists of 15 residues. The CDR3 coding sequence is TGTGCCAGCAGCAAACCCGCGTGGGGGCGGGGTGAGCAGTTCTTC. This gives the protein CASSKPAWGRGEQFF.

The sample holds a few counts of this clonotype. J is TRBJ2-1 and V is TRBV25-1; D is uncertain. The germline gives CDR1 MGHDK, CDR2 SYGVNS. Trimming left V 8 bases short and J 2 bases short, with 16 bases between. This CDR3 comprises 15 residues. CDR3 sequence (DNA): TGTGCCAGCGCGCCAACGCTACGAGCCTACAATGAGCAGTTCTTC. Its protein product is CASAPTLRAYNEQFF. Using reference TRBV25-1 and TRBJ2-1 for the parts outside the CDR3, the full variable domain is EADIYQTPRYLVIGTGKKITLECSQTMGHDKMYWYQQDPGMELHLIHYSYGVNSTEKGDLSSESTVSRIRTEHFPLTLESARPSHTSQYLCASAPTLRAYNEQFFGPGTRLTVL.

Many counts were recorded for this clonotype. The chain has TRBV28 and TRBJ1-1; possible D gene TRBD1, 5 bases. V was trimmed by 6 bases and J by 7 bases, leaving 12 bases between them. The CDR3 is 12 residues long. CDR1 is MDHEN, CDR2 SYDVKM, per germline. The DNA of the CDR3 is TGTGCCAGCAGCTTTAGCGACAGTGAAGCTTTCTTT. It is translated as CASSFSDSEAFF.

J is TRBJ2-2 and V is TRBV7-6; D is unresolved. The CDR3 is made up of 14 amino acids. Looked up from germline, CDR1 is SGHVS and CDR2 is FNYEAQ. V was shortened by 0 bases and J by 6 bases, with 8 bases between the two germline ends. The CDR3 sequence: CASSLAGQAGELFF. The CDR3 DNA sequence: TGTGCCAGCAGCTTAGCGGGCCAAGCCGGGGAGCTGTTTTTT. The variable domain in full, with the rest retrieved from reference TRBV7-6 and TRBJ2-2, is GAGVSQSPRYKVTKRGQDVALRCDPISGHVSLYWYRQALGQGPEFLTYFNYEAQQDKSGLPNDRFSAERPEGSISTLTIQRTEQRDSAMYRCASSLAGQAGELFFGEGSRLTVL.

This clonotype was recorded a few times. The chain carries TRBV29-1 and TRBJ2-3, with D hard to call. V was pared by 4 bases and J by 2 bases, with 10 bases between. This CDR3 region has 13 residues. Per the germline V gene, CDR1 is SQVTM and CDR2 is ANQGSEA. The CDR3 spells CSVAGSLTDTQYF. CDR3 in DNA: TGCAGCGTTGCCGGATCCCTCACAGATACGCAGTATTTT.

V usage is TRBV28 and J usage is TRBJ2-7; 9 bases match TRBD2. The CDR3 loop spans 15 amino acids. With 6 bases clipped from V and 1 base from J, the junction kept 7 bases outside the gene matches. Germline V gene data show CDR1 as MDHEN and CDR2 as SYDVKM. The CDR3 is CASRPSGGKSYEQYF. CDR3 DNA: TGTGCCAGCAGACCCAGCGGGGGGAAATCCTACGAGCAGTACTTC.

V usage is TRBV7-8 and J usage is TRBJ2-1; 11 bases are shared with TRBD2. CDR1 SGHVS and CDR2 FQNEAQ come from the germline V gene. The CDR3 contains 16 residues. The V gene end was trimmed by 2 bases and the J gene end by 9 bases; junction bases not matched to a gene: 9. The chain's CDR3 is CASSLRLSGRAGEQFF. The CDR3 DNA reads as TGTGCCAGCAGCTTACGTCTTAGCGGGAGGGCCGGTGAGCAGTTCTTC.

This sequence joins TRBV12-3 or TRBV12-4 and TRBJ2-1, with 8 positions matching TRBD2. Trimming at V came to 6 bases and at J to 6 bases, leaving 13 bases not matched to a gene. The CDR3 has 16 amino acids. CDR3 coding DNA: TGTGCCAGCAGATTAAGCGGGAGTCGGTCGATCAATGAGCAGTTCTTC. This encodes CASRLSGSRSINEQFF.

A few counts support this clonotype. Written as DNA, the CDR3 is TGCAGCGTTCACAGGGCCACCGGGGAGCTGTTTTTT. Translation gives CSVHRATGELFF. The chain recombines TRBV29-1 with TRBJ2-2; TRBD1 is a possible D gene (6 bases). V was pared by 5 bases and J by 4 bases, with 8 bases between. CDR3 length: 12 amino acids. CDR1 and CDR2 from the germline V gene are SQVTM and ANQGSEA.

This clonotype turned up a few times. The chain's CDR3 is CASSPNPTYEQYF. CDR3 nucleotide sequence: TGTGCCAGCAGCCCCAATCCCACTTACGAGCAGTACTTC. The rearrangement uses TRBV5-5 and TRBJ2-7; no reliable D call. Between the trimmed V and J ends, which lost 4 bases and 4 bases, there was a span of 12 bases. This CDR3 is 13 amino acids long. Germline CDR1 SGHKS, CDR2 YYEKEE (reference sequence).

Of note for this clonotype: One junction end disagrees with the germline gene, perhaps due to a read error. The rearrangement uses TRBV4-1 and TRBJ2-5; 8 positions agree with TRBD1. The germline CDR1 and CDR2 sequences are MGHRA and YSYEKL. The CDR3 is made up of 15 amino acids. CDR3 nucleotides: TGCGCCAGCAGCCAGAGACAGGGGTTCCAAGAGATCCAGTACTTC. This codes for CASSQRQGFQEIQYF.

This clonotype was seen more than once but under ten times. This chain joins TRBV6-6 and TRBJ2-7; D may match TRBD1 or TRBD2 (5 bases each). This CDR3 comprises 12 residues. V shed 5 bases and J shed 7 bases, with 12 bases lying between them. Germline CDR1 MNHNY, CDR2 SVGAGI (reference sequence). The CDR3 DNA reads TGTGCCAGCAGTGGGACGAGCGTTGAGCAGTACTTC. This encodes CASSGTSVEQYF.

V usage is TRBV6-2 or TRBV6-3 and J usage is TRBJ2-7; 8 nucleotides agree with TRBD1. The CDR3 runs to 14 residues. Germline-derived CDR1 and CDR2 are MNHEY and SVGEGT. The J segment lost 9 bases and the V segment lost 9 bases, leaving 16 bases of the junction unmatched. The CDR3 protein is CASSPGTGFGGQYF. CDR3 nucleotide sequence: TGTGCCAGTAGCCCCGGGACAGGATTCGGTGGGCAGTACTTC.

This clonotype was seen a few times. V is TRBV7-9 and J is TRBJ2-5; D gene uncertain. This CDR3 comprises 11 residues. CDR1 and CDR2 (germline): SEHNR, FQNEAQ (reference sequence). V lost 4 bases, J lost 8 bases, and 8 bases lay in between. CDR3 nucleotide sequence: TGTGCCAGCAGCTCCCCCCCAACCCAGTACTTC. It yields the protein CASSSPPTQYF.

This clonotype was seen a handful of times. This chain uses TRBV12-3 or TRBV12-4 with TRBJ2-3; 14 bases are shared with TRBD2. The length of the CDR3 is 16 residues. V dropped 6 bases and J dropped 5; count of bases not matched to a gene: 7. The CDR3: CASRMGLAGAGDTQYF. CDR3 nucleotide sequence: TGTGCCAGCAGAATGGGACTAGCGGGAGCAGGAGATACGCAGTATTTT.

This clonotype was detected only once. This chain joins TRBV10-1 and TRBJ2-2; a possible D gene is TRBD2 (5 bases). The V gene lost 6 bases and the J gene lost 6 bases, with 8 bases spanning the gap. Germline V gene sequence: CDR1 WNHNN, CDR2 SYGVQD (reference sequence). This CDR3 is 12 amino acids long. The CDR3 nucleotides read TGCGCCAGCAGGAGAGGGTCCGGGGAGCTGTTTTTT. Protein: CASRRGSGELFF.

This clonotype occurred a few times. The chain couples TRBV5-1 to TRBJ2-3; D uncertain. V was pared by 2 bases and J by 5 bases, with 12 bases between. This CDR3 is built from 14 residues. CDR1 and CDR2 (germline): SGHRS, YFSETQ. CDR3 bases: TGCGCCAGCAGCTTTAGAACAGAAAGAGATACGCAGTATTTT. It encodes CASSFRTERDTQYF.

The chain carries TRBV24-1 and TRBJ2-2; D unclear. CDR3 length equals 15 residues. The germline V gene encodes CDR1 KGHDR and CDR2 SFDVKD. The V end lost 4 bases, the J end lost 0 bases, and 8 bases lay between the germline ends. The CDR3 is CATSERKSNTGELFF. The CDR3 nucleotides read TGTGCCACCAGTGAAAGAAAGTCGAACACCGGGGAGCTGTTTTTT.

This clonotype was counted between two and nine times. The chain uses TRBV20-1 and TRBJ2-5, with TRBD2 matching 10 bases. CDR3 length equals 15 residues. Trimming removed 3 bases from V and 5 bases from J; junction bases left unmatched: 9. The germline CDR1 and CDR2 sequences are DFQATT and SNEGSKA (reference sequence). The CDR3 region is CSASPSGRGVETQYF. The CDR3 DNA reads as TGCAGTGCTAGTCCTAGCGGGAGAGGGGTGGAGACCCAGTACTTC.

The chain employs TRBV29-1 and TRBJ2-7; TRBD1 aligns across 8 bases. Germline loops: CDR1 SQVTM, CDR2 ANQGSEA. The CDR3 is 12 residues long. V was pared by 7 bases and J by 5 bases, with 7 bases of the junction left unmatched. DNA for the CDR3: TGCAGCGCCGGACAGGGAGGCCACGAGCAGTACTTC. It specifies CSAGQGGHEQYF.

The sample holds many counts of this clonotype. The chain is built from TRBV9 and TRBJ2-1; 7 bases are a match to TRBD1. Germline CDR1 reads SGDLS; CDR2 reads YYNGEE. Trimming took 4 bases from V and 4 from J; bases not matched to a gene: 11. CDR3 length: 16 residues. The CDR3 loop reads CASSPRTGGSYNEQFF. In DNA form, the CDR3 reads TGTGCCAGCAGCCCCCGGACAGGCGGTTCATACAATGAGCAGTTCTTC.

The chain employs TRBV5-1 and TRBJ2-1; no clear D gene. V gave up 1 base and J gave up 7 bases, with 15 bases separating them. The CDR3 extends over 15 amino acids. Per the germline V gene, CDR1 is SGHRS and CDR2 is YFSETQ. The CDR3 spells CASSLQAVPTNEQFF. The CDR3 DNA reads as TGCGCCAGCAGCTTGCAGGCAGTACCTACGAATGAGCAGTTCTTC. The whole variable domain, filled in from reference TRBV5-1 and TRBJ2-1, reads KAGVTQTPRYLIKTRGQQVTLSCSPISGHRSVSWYQQTPGQGLQFLFEYFSETQRNKGNFPGRFSGRQFSNSRSEMNVSTLELGDSALYLCASSLQAVPTNEQFFGPGTRLTVL.

This clonotype was recorded many times. The gene calls are TRBV5-1 and TRBJ2-7; 11 bases agree with TRBD1. The ends lost 3 bases at V and 4 bases at J; junction bases unmatched: 6. The CDR3 length is 15 residues. Looked up from germline, CDR1 is SGHRS and CDR2 is YFSETQ. CDR3 protein: CASSSGTGGSYEQYF. The CDR3 DNA sequence: TGCGCCAGCAGCTCCGGGACAGGGGGATCGTACGAGCAGTACTTC.

V and J are TRBV10-3 and TRBJ2-5; TRBD2 agrees at 11 bases. V shed 2 bases, J shed 4 bases, and the junction held 6 bases outside the gene matches. This CDR3 is built from 16 residues. The germline V gene has CDR1 ENHRY and CDR2 SYGVKD. CDR3 sequence reads: CAISEVLAGGGETQYF. Here the CDR3 DNA reads TGTGCCATCAGTGAGGTCCTAGCGGGGGGCGGAGAGACCCAGTACTTC.

This chain connects TRBV9 to TRBJ2-1, with a weak D call TRBD2 (5 bases). This CDR3 has 16 residues. V was trimmed by 0 bases and J by 6 bases, leaving 16 bases between them. The germline gives CDR1 SGDLS, CDR2 YYNGEE. The CDR3 nucleotides read TGTGCCAGCAGCGTAGCTGCCGGGAATTCTGTCAATGAGCAGTTCTTC. Its translation is CASSVAAGNSVNEQFF. The complete variable domain, with remaining parts taken from reference TRBV9 and TRBJ2-1, reads DSGVTQTPKHLITATGQRVTLRCSPRSGDLSVYWYQQSLDQGLQFLIQYYNGEERAKGNILERFSAQQFPDLHSELNLSSLELGDSALYFCASSVAAGNSVNEQFFGPGTRLTVL.

The chain links TRBV7-9 to TRBJ2-1; 8 positions agree with TRBD2. The CDR3 extends over 16 amino acids. V shed 1 base and J 6 bases; nucleotides not matched to a gene: 8. Germline loops: CDR1 SEHNR, CDR2 FQNEAQ (reference sequence). For the CDR3, the DNA is TGTGCCAGCAGCTTAGAGGGGACTAGTTGGTTCAATGAGCAGTTCTTC. It codes for CASSLEGTSWFNEQFF.

The V gene is TRBV4-1, the J gene TRBJ1-6; TRBD1 agrees at 7 bases. Germline values: CDR1 MGHRA, CDR2 YSYEKL. CDR3 length equals 16 residues. J gave up 0 bases and V 4 bases, and 3 bases lay outside the gene matches. CDR3 DNA sequence: TGCGCCAGCAGCCTACGACAGGGCTCCTATAATTCACCCCTCCACTTT. Its translation: CASSLRQGSYNSPLHF.

The chain links TRBV28 to TRBJ2-3; 7 bases align to TRBD1. The CDR3 length is 15 residues. The V and J ends lost 6 bases and 3 bases, in that order; junction bases with no gene match: 9. Germline V gives CDR1 MDHEN, CDR2 SYDVKM. CDR3 in amino acids: CASRGYRGGTDTQYF. As DNA, the CDR3 is TGTGCCAGCAGGGGTTACAGGGGTGGGACAGATACGCAGTATTTT. The variable domain in full, completed from reference TRBV28 and TRBJ2-3, reads DVKVTQSSRYLVKRTGEKVFLECVQDMDHENMFWYRQDPGLGLRLIYFSYDVKMKEKGDIPEGYSVSREKKERFSLILESASTNQTSMYLCASRGYRGGTDTQYFGPGTRLTVL.